A single sample gave rise to the 21 T cell receptor beta chains below, sequenced in a study of T cells in Graves' hyperthyroidism and ophthalmopathy. Amplification of TCR beta CDR3 regions used RNA as the template. The TCR CDR3 was amplified in a first-round RT-PCR using the HTBI primer set. MiXCR, applied by TCRdb to the multiplex PCR reads, yields one record per CDR3 protein. Here the sample spans roughly 280,000 distinct CDR3 sequences, approximately 23% being singletons. The specimen was blood. Source of these receptors: a man aged 25 to 40 with Graves' ophthalmopathy.

The J gene is TRBJ2-7, the V gene TRBV4-1; D remains unclear. The CDR3 has 16 residues. Germline-derived CDR1 and CDR2 are MGHRA and YSYEKL. V was pared by 5 bases and J by 5 bases, with 22 bases between. The CDR3 DNA reads as TGCGCCAGCAGCAACTTTGGGTCTCTACGAGTCGACGAGCAGTACTTC. It translates to CASSNFGSLRVDEQYF.

This clonotype was recorded a few times. The V call is TRBV24-1, the J call TRBJ2-1, with 9 bases matching TRBD2. The CDR3 is made up of 16 amino acids. V lost 4 bases to trimming and J lost 6 bases; unmatched junction nucleotides: 9. Germline loops: CDR1 KGHDR, CDR2 SFDVKD. In DNA form, the CDR3 reads TGTGCCACCAGTGACCCCCGACTAGCGGACGCCAATGAGCAGTTCTTC. Translation gives CATSDPRLADANEQFF.

The sample holds a few counts of this clonotype. This CDR3 is CASSLTEAQNTEAFF. Here the CDR3 DNA reads TGTGCCAGCAGCTTAACAGAGGCACAGAACACTGAAGCTTTCTTT. The rearrangement joins TRBV7-9 to TRBJ1-1; D unresolved. Per germline, CDR1 SEHNR and CDR2 FQNEAQ (reference sequence). V lost 2 bases, J lost 1 base, and 11 bases lay in between. The CDR3 is 15 amino acids.

This clonotype was seen a handful of times. J is TRBJ2-5 and V is TRBV2; D is unclear. Germline CDR1 is SNHLY and CDR2 is FYNNEI. This CDR3 region has 11 residues. The ends were cut back, 3 bases at V and 12 bases at J, with 11 bases in the middle. This CDR3 is CASSDDGREYF. The CDR3 region has the DNA TGTGCCAGCAGTGATGACGGACGCGAGTACTTC.

This clonotype showed up just a few times. The chain joins TRBV12-3 or TRBV12-4 to TRBJ1-5; D is unresolved. Trimming shortened V by 4 bases and J by 5 bases, and 9 bases separated the two germline ends. CDR3 size: 13 residues. CDR3 amino acids: CASSSVTYQPQHF. The CDR3 DNA sequence: TGTGCCAGCAGTTCCGTTACATATCAGCCCCAGCATTTT.

V and J are TRBV27 and TRBJ1-1; D unresolved. The CDR3 loop spans 12 amino acids. Trimming stripped 10 bases from V and 0 bases from J, with 9 bases between. The germline CDR1 and CDR2 sequences are MNHEY and SMNVEV (reference sequence). As DNA, the CDR3 is TGTGCCACCCACGGGATGAACACTGAAGCTTTCTTT. Translated: CATHGMNTEAFF.

This clonotype was observed a few times. The chain has TRBV29-1 and TRBJ2-3; possible D gene TRBD1, 6 bases. In germline, CDR1 is SQVTM, CDR2 ANQGSEA. The CDR3 is 12 residues long. V shed 2 bases and J shed 4 bases, with 7 bases lying between them. CDR3: CSVETGPDTQYF. The DNA for the CDR3 is TGCAGCGTTGAAACAGGGCCAGATACGCAGTATTTT.

This clonotype came up many times. This sequence joins TRBV20-1 and TRBJ2-3; possible D gene TRBD2, 5 bases. The CDR3 spans 14 residues. V lost 3 bases to trimming and J lost 1 base, with 11 bases between them. Germline CDR1 reads DFQATT; CDR2 reads SNEGSKA (reference sequence). CDR3: CSASESGGTDTQYF. The CDR3 DNA follows: TGCAGTGCTAGTGAGAGCGGCGGCACAGATACGCAGTATTTT.

The chain recombines TRBV11-2 with TRBJ2-7; possible D gene TRBD2, 5 bases. Germline CDR1 and CDR2: SGHAT and FQNNGV. The CDR3 spans 14 residues. Deletions cut 1 base from V and 5 bases from J, with 12 bases between. The CDR3 nucleotides read TGTGCCAGCAGCTTAGGGGAGTGGCGGAACGAGCAGTACTTC. Translating it yields CASSLGEWRNEQYF.

This clonotype was counted many times. This chain joins TRBV28 and TRBJ2-5, with D tentatively TRBD2 (5 bases). Germline V gene data show CDR1 as MDHEN and CDR2 as SYDVKM. V dropped 3 bases and J dropped 7 bases, with 21 bases sitting between them. CDR3 length: 16 residues. CDR3 coding DNA: TGTGCCAGCAGTTTCCCGAGGGCCTCCAATTCAAGGACCCAGTACTTC. It specifies CASSFPRASNSRTQYF.

The chain recombines TRBV7-8 with TRBJ1-3, with D perhaps TRBD1 (5 bases). This CDR3 region has 13 residues. Germline CDR1 and CDR2: SGHVS and FQNEAQ. V was shortened by 7 bases and J by 8 bases, with 15 bases between the two germline ends. The CDR3 sequence is CASNRGAGDTIYF. The CDR3 DNA reads as TGTGCCAGCAACCGAGGGGCTGGGGACACCATATATTTT.

The V and J genes are TRBV7-9 and TRBJ2-3, with 14 bases identical to TRBD2. The CDR3 is 16 residues long. Germline loops: CDR1 SEHNR, CDR2 FQNEAQ (reference sequence). V was clipped by 4 bases and J by 4 bases; unmatched bases: 4. The CDR3 sequence is CASSSGLAGAPDTQYF. The CDR3 nucleotides read TGTGCCAGCAGCTCGGGACTAGCGGGAGCTCCAGATACGCAGTATTTT.

This clonotype appeared a single time. The CDR3 is CAWQGGDPDSHLPNTGELFF. The DNA of the CDR3 is TGTGCCTGGCAGGGCGGGGACCCGGACTCGCACTTACCGAACACCGGGGAGCTGTTTTTT. The V call is TRBV30, the J call TRBJ2-2; D possibly corresponds to TRBD2 (6 bases). Germline lookup yields CDR1 GTSNPN and CDR2 SVGIG (reference sequence). The CDR3 consists of 20 residues. V lost 5 bases to trimming and J lost 0 bases, with 28 bases between them.

The V call is TRBV7-2, the J call TRBJ2-7, with 16 nucleotides matching TRBD2. Germline CDR1 SGHTA, CDR2 FQGNSA. V lost 5 bases to trimming and J lost 2 bases; unmatched junction nucleotides: 6. The CDR3 is 17 residues long. CDR3 sequence reads: CASSLAGTSGRAYEQYF. The CDR3 bases are TGTGCCAGCAGCCTCGCAGGGACTAGCGGGAGGGCCTACGAGCAGTACTTC.

The table lists this clonotype with many counts. The rearrangement links TRBV27 to TRBJ1-2; TRBD1 matches at 8 bases. V was pared by 3 bases and J by 8 bases, with 14 bases of the junction left unmatched. The CDR3 has 16 residues. Germline CDR1 reads MNHEY; CDR2 reads SMNVEV (reference sequence). The CDR3 coding sequence is TGTGCCAGCAGTTTTTGGGCAGGGGGCAGCAAAGCAGGCTACACCTTC. Translating gives CASSFWAGGSKAGYTF.

The chain is built from TRBV30 and TRBJ1-2, with D hard to call. The V and J ends lost 3 bases and 6 bases respectively, with 14 bases between them. Germline V lookup: CDR1 GTSNPN, CDR2 SVGIG (reference sequence). The CDR3 is 13 residues long. The CDR3 loop reads CAWRSGQSNGYTF. The CDR3 DNA is TGTGCCTGGAGAAGTGGGCAGTCGAATGGCTACACCTTC.

The V and J genes are TRBV20-1 and TRBJ1-5; possibly TRBD1 for D (5 bases). Trimming cost V 0 bases and J 0 bases, with 6 bases left between them. Per germline, CDR1 DFQATT and CDR2 SNEGSKA (reference sequence). CDR3 size: 14 residues. The CDR3: CSAREGDSNQPQHF. The DNA of the CDR3 is TGCAGTGCTAGAGAGGGGGATAGCAATCAGCCCCAGCATTTT.

This rearrangement joins TRBV24-1 to TRBJ1-2; D not resolved. Trimming cost V 4 bases and J 7 bases, with 15 bases left between them. Germline V gene data show CDR1 as KGHDR and CDR2 as SFDVKD. CDR3 size: 14 residues. CDR3: CATSDPTALGGYTF. The CDR3 region has the DNA TGTGCCACCAGTGACCCGACGGCCTTGGGTGGCTACACCTTC.

Only a few counts were recorded for this clonotype. V gene TRBV28 combines with J gene TRBJ2-1, with 11 bases matching TRBD2. Trimming took 6 bases from V and 6 from J; bases not matched to a gene: 13. Per the germline V gene, CDR1 is MDHEN and CDR2 is SYDVKM. This CDR3 region has 17 residues. CDR3 residues: CASRSMSSGRWGNEQFF. The CDR3 coding sequence is TGTGCCAGCAGGAGTATGTCTAGCGGGAGGTGGGGCAATGAGCAGTTCTTC.

This clonotype was picked up many times. CDR3 amino acids: CSASQVYPEAFF. The CDR3 region has the DNA TGCAGTGCTAGCCAGGTATATCCTGAAGCTTTCTTT. The chain combines TRBV20-1 with TRBJ1-1; D uncertain. Germline lookup yields CDR1 DFQATT and CDR2 SNEGSKA (reference sequence). The CDR3 covers 12 residues. The V and J ends lost 3 bases and 6 bases respectively, with 11 bases between them.

The chain has TRBV2 and TRBJ2-5; 10 nucleotides match TRBD2. Germline V gives CDR1 SNHLY, CDR2 FYNNEI. CDR3 length: 16 residues. The V gene end was trimmed by 8 bases and the J gene end by 1 base; junction bases not matched to a gene: 10. CDR3 sequence reads: CASPDLAGVFQETQYF. The CDR3 DNA follows: TGTGCCAGCCCTGACCTAGCGGGAGTCTTCCAAGAGACCCAGTACTTC.